The sample holds a few counts of the clone carrying this TCR beta chain. The antigen remains undetermined. Exclusion criteria comprised uncontrolled infection, other autoimmune disease, pregnancy or lactation. The diagnostic basis comprised clinical symptoms, serum thyroxine and TRAb, thyroid ultrasound and orbital computed tomography. The data were obtained in a study of T cells in Graves' hyperthyroidism and ophthalmopathy. Study results and limitations: Prediction of ophthalmopathy progression came a median approximately 7 months pre-onset. Ophthalmopathy stood apart from stable hyperthyroidism in a 13 V-J model.

CDR3 length: 15 amino acids. V was pared by 4 bases and J by 0 bases, with 13 bases between. From germline, CDR1 is SGHKS and CDR2 YYEKEE (reference sequence). RNA transcripts were the template for amplifying TCR beta CDR3 regions. HTBI primers were used for first-round RT-PCR of the TCR CDR3. A single record per CDR3 protein comes from TCRdb applying MiXCR to the multiplex PCR reads. The sample records 150,000 or so distinct CDR3 sequences, approximately 24% being singletons. This clonotype was obtained from a woman aged 45-60 years with Graves' hyperthyroidism that later progressed to Graves' ophthalmopathy. This chain links TRBV5-5 with TRBJ1-1; D is perhaps TRBD1 (5 bases). Sequences were obtained from blood. As DNA, the CDR3 is TGTGCCAGCAGCCCGGGACCAGGGATGAACACTGAAGCTTTCTTT. Translation gives CASSPGPGMNTEAFF.